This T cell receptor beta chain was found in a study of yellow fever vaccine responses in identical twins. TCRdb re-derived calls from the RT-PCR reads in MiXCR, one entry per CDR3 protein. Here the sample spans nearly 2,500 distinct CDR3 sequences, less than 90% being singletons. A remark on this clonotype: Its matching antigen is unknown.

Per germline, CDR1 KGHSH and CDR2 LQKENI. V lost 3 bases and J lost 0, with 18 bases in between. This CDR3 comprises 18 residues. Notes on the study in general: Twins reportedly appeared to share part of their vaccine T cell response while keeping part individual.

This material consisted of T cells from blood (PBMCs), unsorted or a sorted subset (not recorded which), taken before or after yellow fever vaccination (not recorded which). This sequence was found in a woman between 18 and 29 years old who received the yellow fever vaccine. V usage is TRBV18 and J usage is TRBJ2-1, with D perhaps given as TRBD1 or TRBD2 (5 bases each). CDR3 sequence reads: CASSPIHMSGTSYNEQFF. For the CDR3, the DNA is TGTGCCAGCTCACCCATCCACATGTCAGGGACCTCCTACAATGAGCAGTTCTTC.